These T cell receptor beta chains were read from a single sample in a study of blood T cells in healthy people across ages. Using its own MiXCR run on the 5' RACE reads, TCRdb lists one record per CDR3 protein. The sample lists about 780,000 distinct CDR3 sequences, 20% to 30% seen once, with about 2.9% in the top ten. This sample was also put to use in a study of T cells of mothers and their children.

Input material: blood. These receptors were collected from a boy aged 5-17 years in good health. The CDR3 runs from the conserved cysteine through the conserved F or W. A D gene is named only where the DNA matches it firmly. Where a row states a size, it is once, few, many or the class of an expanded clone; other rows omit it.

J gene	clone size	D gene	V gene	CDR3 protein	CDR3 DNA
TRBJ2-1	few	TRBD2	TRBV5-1	CASSGKFLAGAYNEQFF	TGCGCCAGCTCCGGAAAATTTCTAGCGGGGGCCTACAATGAGCAGTTCTTC
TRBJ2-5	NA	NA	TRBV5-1	CASRNGGPVQESQYF	TGCGCCAGCAGAAACGGGGGCCCGGTCCAAGAGTCCCAGTACTTC
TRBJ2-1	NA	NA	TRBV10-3	CAISADQGPYNEQFF	TGTGCCATCAGTGCAGACCAGGGACCCTACAATGAGCAGTTCTTC
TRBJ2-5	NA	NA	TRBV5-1	CASSFETSGKTPQYF	TGCGCCAGCAGCTTTGAGACGTCAGGGAAAACACCCCAGTACTTC
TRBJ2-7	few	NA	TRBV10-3	CAIRSSRVNSYEQYF	TGTGCCATCAGGAGCAGCAGAGTGAACTCCTACGAGCAGTACTTC
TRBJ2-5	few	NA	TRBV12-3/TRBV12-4	CASRTRGGRETQYF	TGTGCCAGCAGGACCCGCGGGGGCCGGGAGACCCAGTACTTC
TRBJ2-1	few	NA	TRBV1	CTSSQGGGAYNEQFF	TGCACCAGCAGCCAAGGTGGGGGGGCCTACAATGAGCAGTTCTTC
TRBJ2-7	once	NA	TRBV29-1	CSVEGGGQNRDF	TGCAGCGTTGAAGGTGGGGGCCAAAATAGGGACTTC
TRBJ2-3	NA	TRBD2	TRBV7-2	CASSPGTSRHTDTQYF	TGTGCCAGCAGCCCAGGGACTAGCCGACACACAGATACGCAGTATTTT
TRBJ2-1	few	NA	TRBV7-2	CASSSDGGPYNEQFF	TGTGCCAGCAGCTCGGACGGGGGGCCATACAATGAGCAGTTCTTC
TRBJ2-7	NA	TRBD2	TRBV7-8	CASSSRGEASSYEQYF	TGTGCCAGCAGCTCCCGGGGGGAGGCGAGCTCCTACGAGCAGTACTTC
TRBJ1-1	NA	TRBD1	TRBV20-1	CSAGQVLNTEAFF	TGCAGTGCTGGACAGGTGTTGAACACTGAAGCTTTCTTT
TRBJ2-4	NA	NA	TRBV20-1	CSASSQFSIQYF	TGCAGTGCTAGCTCACAGTTCAGCATTCAGTACTTC
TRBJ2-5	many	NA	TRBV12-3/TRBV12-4	CASGSPAEETQYF	TGTGCCAGCGGGTCCCCGGCGGAAGAGACCCAGTACTTC
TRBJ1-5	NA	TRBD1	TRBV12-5	CASGPGQAFNQPQHF	TGTGCTAGTGGGCCGGGACAGGCCTTCAATCAGCCCCAGCATTTT
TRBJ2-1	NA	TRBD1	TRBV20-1	CSARGSSDRYNEQFF	TGCAGTGCTAGAGGATCCTCGGACAGGTATAATGAGCAGTTCTTC
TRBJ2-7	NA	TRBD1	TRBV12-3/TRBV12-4	CASRFSTGASNEQYF	TGTGCCAGCAGATTTTCGACAGGGGCTTCGAACGAGCAGTACTTC
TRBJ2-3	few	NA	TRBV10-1	CASSPTPGDTQYF	TGCGCCAGCAGTCCTACCCCGGGAGATACGCAGTATTTT
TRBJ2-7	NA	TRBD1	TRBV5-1	CASSLGTGESEQYF	TGCGCCAGCAGCTTGGGGACAGGGGAGAGCGAGCAGTACTTC
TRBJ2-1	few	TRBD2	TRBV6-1	CASRGLSGGSYNEQFF	TGTGCCAGCAGGGGCCTCAGCGGGGGTTCCTACAATGAGCAGTTCTTC
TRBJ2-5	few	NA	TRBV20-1	CSARSSEKTQYF	TGCAGTGCTAGGTCCTCCGAGAAGACCCAGTACTTC
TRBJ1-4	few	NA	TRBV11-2	CASSPSSRQGPYEKLFF	TGTGCCAGCAGCCCATCTAGTCGGCAGGGACCCTATGAAAAACTGTTTTTT
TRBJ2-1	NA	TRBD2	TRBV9	CAGSAGTSANEQFF	TGTGCCGGCAGCGCCGGGACTAGCGCCAATGAGCAGTTCTTC
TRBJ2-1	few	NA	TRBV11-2	CASSLGSGANEQFF	TGTGCCAGCAGCTTAGGATCAGGGGCAAATGAGCAGTTCTTC
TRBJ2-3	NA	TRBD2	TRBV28	CASRRTSAATQYF	TGTGCCAGCAGACGGACTAGCGCAGCTACGCAGTATTTT
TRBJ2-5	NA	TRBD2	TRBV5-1	CASSSLPGLAGSSFETQYF	TGCGCCAGCAGCTCACTCCCGGGACTAGCGGGGAGTTCGTTCGAGACCCAGTACTTC
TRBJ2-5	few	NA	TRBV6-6	CASSYPRLYQETQYF	TGTGCCAGCAGTTACCCACGGCTTTACCAAGAGACCCAGTACTTC
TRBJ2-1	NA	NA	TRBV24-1	CATSDGGRNEQFF	TGTGCCACCAGTGATGGGGGCCGCAATGAGCAGTTCTTC
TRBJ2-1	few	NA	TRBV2	CASSEERNQEQFF	TGTGCCAGCAGTGAAGAGAGGAATCAGGAGCAGTTCTTC